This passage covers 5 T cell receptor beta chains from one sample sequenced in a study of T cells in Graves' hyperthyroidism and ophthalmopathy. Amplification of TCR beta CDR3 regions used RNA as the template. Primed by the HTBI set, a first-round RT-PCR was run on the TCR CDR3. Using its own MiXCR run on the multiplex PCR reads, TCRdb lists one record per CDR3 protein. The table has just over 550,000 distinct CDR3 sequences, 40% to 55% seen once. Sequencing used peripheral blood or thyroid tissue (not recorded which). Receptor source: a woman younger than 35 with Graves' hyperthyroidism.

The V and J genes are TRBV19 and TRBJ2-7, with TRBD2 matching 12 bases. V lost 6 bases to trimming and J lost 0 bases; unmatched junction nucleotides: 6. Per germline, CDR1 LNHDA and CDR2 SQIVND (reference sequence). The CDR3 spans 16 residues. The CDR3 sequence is CASSKLAGGGSYEQYF. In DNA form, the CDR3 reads TGTGCCAGTAGCAAACTAGCGGGAGGTGGCTCCTACGAGCAGTACTTC.

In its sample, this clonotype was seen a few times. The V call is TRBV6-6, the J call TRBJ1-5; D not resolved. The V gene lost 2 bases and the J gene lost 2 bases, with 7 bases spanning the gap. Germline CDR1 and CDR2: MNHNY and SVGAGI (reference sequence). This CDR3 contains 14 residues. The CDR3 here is CASSYGVGNQPQHF. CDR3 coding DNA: TGTGCCAGCAGTTACGGGGTGGGCAATCAGCCCCAGCATTTT.

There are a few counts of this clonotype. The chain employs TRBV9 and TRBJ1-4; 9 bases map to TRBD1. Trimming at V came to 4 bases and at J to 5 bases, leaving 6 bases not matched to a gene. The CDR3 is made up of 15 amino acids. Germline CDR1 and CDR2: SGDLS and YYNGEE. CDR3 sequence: CASSTTGTGNEKLFF. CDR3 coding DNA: TGTGCCAGCAGCACCACCGGGACAGGGAATGAAAAACTGTTTTTT.

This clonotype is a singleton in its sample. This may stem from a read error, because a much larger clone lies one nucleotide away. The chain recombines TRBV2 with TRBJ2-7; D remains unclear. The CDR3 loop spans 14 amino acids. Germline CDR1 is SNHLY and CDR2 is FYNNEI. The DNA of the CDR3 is TGTGCCAGCAGTGAATCGACAACCTCCAACGAGCAGTACTTC. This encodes CASSESTTSNEQYF.

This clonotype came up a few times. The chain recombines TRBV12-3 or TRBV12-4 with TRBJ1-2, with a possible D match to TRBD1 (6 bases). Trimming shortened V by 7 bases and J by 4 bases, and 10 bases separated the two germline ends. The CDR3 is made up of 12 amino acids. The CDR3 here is CASTGAVYGYTF. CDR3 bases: TGTGCCAGCACGGGGGCGGTCTATGGCTACACCTTC.